This entry lists 23 T cell receptor beta chains sequenced from one sample in a study of T cells in Graves' hyperthyroidism and ophthalmopathy. Authors of the study amplified TCR beta CDR3 regions from RNA transcripts. The primer set for the first-round RT-PCR of the TCR CDR3 was HTBI. TCRdb recomputed calls from the multiplex PCR reads with MiXCR, one row per CDR3 protein. Seen here are 45,000 to 75,000 distinct CDR3 sequences, approximately 50% observed once, and the top ten hold around 12%. Sample: blood. The receptors here all came from a woman aged 25-40 years with Graves' ophthalmopathy.

The CDR3 region is CASSLTDDSYEQYF. For the CDR3, the DNA is TGTGCCAGCAGCCTGACTGACGACTCCTACGAGCAGTACTTC. The chain couples TRBV6-1 to TRBJ2-7, with D unresolved. The germline V gene encodes CDR1 MNHNS and CDR2 SASEGT. The CDR3 has 14 residues. Trimming cost V 6 bases and J 0 bases, with 12 bases left between them.

Note on this clonotype: The conserved phenylalanine or tryptophan normally closing the CDR3 is absent here, so this likely arose from a read error. The V and J genes are TRBV19 and TRBJ1-5; no definite D call. CDR3 length equals 13 residues. Trimming pared 6 bases from V and 2 bases from J, leaving 8 bases between. Germline V gene lookup returns CDR1 LNHDA and CDR2 SQIVND (reference sequence). The CDR3 DNA reads TGTGCCAGTAGGGATACGGGCAATCAGCCCCAGCATTCT. Its protein product is CASRDTGNQPQHS.

Points on this clonotype: It is unclear where the CDR3 begins or ends on the DNA, so no DNA is shown, and the CDR3 is as TCRdb lists it. The chain combines TRBV7-8 with TRBJ1-1; TRBD1 was called by the table and not checked on the DNA. The CDR3 is made up of 22 amino acids, end residues included. Germline assignment: CDR1 SGHVS and CDR2 FQNEAQ. CDR3 protein: CASSLVSAANEQFFGPGTEAFF.

The chain joins TRBV30 to TRBJ2-3, with TRBD2 matching 7 bases. Germline lookup yields CDR1 GTSNPN and CDR2 SVGIG (reference sequence). The ends lost 5 bases at V and 2 bases at J; junction bases unmatched: 10. This CDR3 region has 15 residues. The CDR3 region has the DNA TGTGCCTGGGACGATACTAGCGTAATCACAGATACGCAGTATTTT. It translates to CAWDDTSVITDTQYF.

Of note for this clonotype: This may be a read error, as it is one base from a much larger clone. The chain uses TRBV5-1 and TRBJ1-1, with 12 bases lining up with TRBD1. Per the germline V gene, CDR1 is SGHRS and CDR2 is YFSETQ. The CDR3 is 16 residues long. V lost 3 bases to trimming and J lost 10 bases; unmatched junction nucleotides: 13. Written as DNA, the CDR3 is TGCGCCAGCAGCTCCTCCGGGACAGGGGGCGTCTCTGGAGCTTTCTTT. Translation: CASSSSGTGGVSGAFF.

The gene calls are TRBV4-2 and TRBJ2-2; tentatively, D is TRBD1 (5 bases). Germline assignment: CDR1 LGHNA and CDR2 YNFKEQ. Trimming removed 0 bases at V and 7 bases at J, with 15 bases between. The CDR3 covers 16 residues. The CDR3 DNA reads TGTGCCAGCAGCCAAGACAGCTCTGGGGCCAACGGGGAGCTGTTTTTT. Amino acid sequence: CASSQDSSGANGELFF.

The sample holds many counts of this clonotype. This rearrangement joins TRBV5-4 to TRBJ2-7; D possibly corresponds to TRBD1 (6 bases). V dropped 1 base and J dropped 2 bases, with 13 bases sitting between them. This CDR3 contains 15 residues. From germline, CDR1 is SGHNT and CDR2 YYREEE (reference sequence). The CDR3 sequence is CASSLPRQVAYEQYF. In nucleotides, the CDR3 is TGTGCCAGCAGCTTGCCCCGACAGGTCGCCTACGAGCAGTACTTC.

This chain joins TRBV2 and TRBJ1-5; the D is unclear. This CDR3 spans 20 amino acids. V was clipped by 0 bases and J by 7 bases, with 28 bases between them. CDR1 is SNHLY and CDR2 is FYNNEI in the germline V gene. The CDR3 is CASSEALWASGSHYEQPQHF. CDR3 DNA sequence: TGTGCCAGCAGTGAAGCGCTATGGGCTAGCGGGAGCCATTACGAGCAGCCCCAGCATTTT.

J is TRBJ1-1 and V is TRBV7-9; 8 nucleotides match TRBD1. The CDR3 is made up of 15 amino acids. Losses at the gene ends were 5 bases for V and 5 bases for J; bases not matched to a gene: 10. Germline V gene sequence: CDR1 SEHNR, CDR2 FQNEAQ (reference sequence). The CDR3 here is CASSETGGGETEAFF. The CDR3, as DNA: TGTGCCAGCAGCGAAACAGGGGGAGGAGAGACTGAAGCTTTCTTT.

This chain uses TRBV5-4 with TRBJ2-7; 14 positions agree with TRBD2. J lost 3 bases, V lost 4 bases, and 3 bases had no gene match. CDR1 SGHNT and CDR2 YYREEE come from the germline V gene (reference sequence). The CDR3 extends over 15 amino acids. The CDR3 loop is CASSRGLAGVYEQYF. For the CDR3, the DNA is TGTGCCAGCAGCCGGGGACTAGCGGGGGTCTACGAGCAGTACTTC. Combining the CDR3 with reference TRBV5-4 and TRBJ2-7 gives the whole variable domain ETGVTQSPTHLIKTRGQQVTLRCSSQSGHNTVSWYQQALGQGPQFIFQYYREEENGRGNFPPRFSGLQFPNYSSELNVNALELDDSALYLCASSRGLAGVYEQYFGPGTRLTVT.

The chain is built from TRBV28 and TRBJ1-4; unclear D gene. V gave up 3 bases and J gave up 3 bases, with 11 bases separating them. This CDR3 has 15 residues. Germline V CDR1 and CDR2: MDHEN, SYDVKM. The CDR3 reads CASSLAAVSNEKLFF. CDR3 nucleotide sequence: TGTGCCAGCAGTTTGGCGGCGGTGTCTAATGAAAAACTGTTTTTT.

Within the sample, this clonotype is medium-sized. V and J are TRBV10-3 and TRBJ2-7, with 9 nucleotides matching TRBD2. V was pared by 3 bases and J by 6 bases, with 3 bases of the junction left unmatched. Germline CDR1 and CDR2: ENHRY and SYGVKD. The CDR3 spans 13 residues. The CDR3 protein is CAISDLAGSEQYF. The CDR3, as DNA: TGTGCCATCAGTGACCTAGCGGGAAGCGAGCAGTACTTC.

The rearrangement uses TRBV20-1 and TRBJ1-2, with D unclear. Trimming shortened V by 5 bases and J by 6 bases, and 13 bases separated the two germline ends. Per germline, CDR1 DFQATT and CDR2 SNEGSKA (reference sequence). CDR3 length: 12 residues. The CDR3 bases are TGCAGTGCTCAATTTGACTGGGATGGCTACACCTTC. This encodes CSAQFDWDGYTF.

At least ten counts were recorded for this clonotype. The chain joins TRBV20-1 to TRBJ2-3, with D possibly called TRBD1 or TRBD2 (6 bases each). V lost 7 bases and J lost 0, with 14 bases in between. The CDR3 runs to 14 residues. Per germline, CDR1 DFQATT and CDR2 SNEGSKA (reference sequence). CDR3 DNA: TGCAGTGTAACGAGGGGGGTGAGCACAGATACGCAGTATTTT. Translation gives CSVTRGVSTDTQYF.

This clonotype came up many times. The chain uses TRBV19 and TRBJ1-1; 8 positions match TRBD1. This CDR3 has 14 amino acids. J lost 11 bases, V lost 1 base, and 9 bases had no gene match. From germline, CDR1 is LNHDA and CDR2 SQIVND (reference sequence). The CDR3 protein is CASSIVKGDRPAFF. The DNA of the CDR3 is TGTGCCAGTAGTATAGTGAAAGGGGACAGGCCGGCTTTCTTT.

CDR3 DNA sequence: TGTGCCACCAGTGAGTCGGACAGGGTGGGGGGTAAGGGAGCTTTCTTT. Translation: CATSESDRVGGKGAFF. This rearrangement joins TRBV24-1 to TRBJ1-1; 8 nucleotides match TRBD1. From germline, CDR1 is KGHDR and CDR2 SFDVKD. The CDR3 runs 16 residues. V dropped 4 bases and J dropped 10; count of bases not matched to a gene: 16.

This chain uses TRBV3-1 with TRBJ1-2; D possibly corresponds to TRBD1 (5 bases). The CDR3 loop spans 12 amino acids. CDR1 and CDR2 (germline): LGHDT, YNNKEL (reference sequence). Deletions cut 3 bases from V and 8 bases from J, with 10 bases between. Written as DNA, the CDR3 is TGTGCCAGCAGCCAGGGGGTTAAGGGCTACACCTTC. This codes for CASSQGVKGYTF.

The sample holds many counts of this clonotype. This chain connects TRBV7-9 to TRBJ2-1; 9 nucleotides match TRBD1. Losses at the gene ends were 5 bases for V and 8 bases for J; bases not matched to a gene: 10. Germline V gene lookup returns CDR1 SEHNR and CDR2 FQNEAQ (reference sequence). The length of the CDR3 is 15 residues. The CDR3 region has the DNA TGTGCCAGCAGCCCCGGGACAGGGATCTGGCATGAGCAGTTCTTC. Protein sequence: CASSPGTGIWHEQFF.

The rearrangement links TRBV2 to TRBJ2-1, with TRBD2 identical over 13 bases. Germline V lookup: CDR1 SNHLY, CDR2 FYNNEI. Unmatched junction bases numbered 9, after V lost 10 bases and J lost 6 bases. The CDR3 extends over 15 amino acids. The CDR3 coding sequence is TGTGCCACCGAACCGACTAGCGGGAGGTTCAATGAGCAGTTCTTC. Residues: CATEPTSGRFNEQFF.

Many counts were recorded for this clonotype. The V and J genes are TRBV13 and TRBJ2-1; tentatively, D is TRBD1 (6 bases). Looked up from germline, CDR1 is PRHDT and CDR2 is FYEKMQ (reference sequence). This CDR3 is built from 16 residues. V lost 5 bases to trimming and J lost 2 bases, with 16 bases between them. CDR3 amino acids: CASSILPGQTYNEQFF. CDR3 nucleotides: TGTGCCAGCAGCATTTTACCGGGACAAACCTACAATGAGCAGTTCTTC.

This chain links TRBV28 with TRBJ2-1; 12 nucleotides line up with TRBD2. This CDR3 contains 17 residues. The germline CDR1 and CDR2 sequences are MDHEN and SYDVKM. Trimming cost V 3 bases and J 5 bases; bases outside gene matches: 8. CDR3: CASSFALGLAGNNEQFF. The CDR3 region has the DNA TGTGCCAGCAGTTTTGCCCTCGGACTAGCGGGAAACAATGAGCAGTTCTTC.

A single count supports this clonotype. This may stem from a read error, because a much larger clone lies one nucleotide away. Lacking the conserved final phenylalanine or tryptophan, this CDR3 likely reflects a read error. The chain carries TRBV11-2 and TRBJ1-2; 7 nucleotides line up with TRBD1. V dropped 6 bases and J dropped 3; count of bases not matched to a gene: 4. There are 13 residues in the CDR3. CDR1 SGHAT and CDR2 FQNNGV come from the germline V gene. CDR3 sequence: CASRIGQDYGYTL. CDR3 DNA: TGTGCCAGCAGAATTGGACAGGACTATGGCTACACCCTC.

This clonotype has ten or more counts. V usage is TRBV5-8 and J usage is TRBJ2-1; no firm D call. V was clipped by 7 bases and J by 4 bases, with 6 bases between them. The CDR3 has 11 amino acids. Germline V gene data show CDR1 as SGHTS and CDR2 as YDEGEE. CDR3 sequence: CASPGYNEQFF. The CDR3 DNA reads as TGTGCCAGCCCGGGTTACAATGAGCAGTTCTTC.